This section outlines one TCR beta chain sequence together with its context. This sample stems from a study of control samples from healthy donors and cancer patients. CDR3 length: 12 residues. The V end was cut by 7 bases, the J end by 0 bases, with 6 bases between. The V gene's germline CDR1 is MNHEY and CDR2 SVGAGI. Measured with immunoSEQ multiplex PCR; TCRdb has only the in-frame clones, and not every one. The table lists around 120,000 clones, approximately 94% of them singletons. The clonotype originates from a man aged 25 to 40 in good health. Sequencing input: blood. This sequence joins TRBV6-5 and TRBJ1-1; D is ambiguous. CDR3 DNA: TGTGCCAGCAAACAGATGAACACTGAAGCTTTCTTT. It translates to CASKQMNTEAFF.